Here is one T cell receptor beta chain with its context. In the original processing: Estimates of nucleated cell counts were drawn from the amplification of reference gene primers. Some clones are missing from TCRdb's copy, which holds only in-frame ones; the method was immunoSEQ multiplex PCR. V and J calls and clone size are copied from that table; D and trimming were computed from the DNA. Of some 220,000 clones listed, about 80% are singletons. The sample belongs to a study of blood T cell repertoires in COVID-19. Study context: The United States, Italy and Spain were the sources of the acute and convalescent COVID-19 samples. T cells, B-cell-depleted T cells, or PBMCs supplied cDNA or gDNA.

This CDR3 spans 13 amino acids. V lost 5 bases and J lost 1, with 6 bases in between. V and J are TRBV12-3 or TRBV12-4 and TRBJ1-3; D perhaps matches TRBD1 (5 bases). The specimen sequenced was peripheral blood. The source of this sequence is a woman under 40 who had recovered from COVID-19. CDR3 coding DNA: TGTGCCAGCAGTAGGGGTTCTGGAAACACCATATATTTT. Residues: CASSRGSGNTIYF.